Listed here are 15 T cell receptor beta chains from one sample, sequenced in a study of shared clonotypes between healthy human individuals. Repertoires were generated with immunoSEQ multiplex PCR, while TCRdb's copy carries only in-frame clones and drops some. The sample lists 850,000 to 1,200,000 clones, about three quarters occurring once. Sample: memory CD4+ T cells sorted from blood. Subset denoted: CD45RA-negative fraction. The receptors come from a man aged 18-30 years in good health.

The chain couples TRBV21-1 to TRBJ2-5; TRBD2, the table's D call, lacks a check against the DNA. TRBV21-1 is a known pseudogene. The CDR3 sequence is 15 residues long. The CDR3 DNA sequence: TGTGCCAGCAGCACCCTAGCGGGGGAACAGGAGACCCAGTACTTC. The encoded protein is CASSTLAGEQETQYF.

V usage is TRBV11-2 and J usage is TRBJ1-3; D may be TRBD1 (5 bases). The CDR3 consists of 14 residues. Looked up from germline, CDR1 is SGHAT and CDR2 is FQNNGV. V was pared by 5 bases and J by 0 bases, with 8 bases between. The CDR3 nucleotides are TGTGCCAGCAGCGAGGGGAGCTCTGGAAACACCATATATTTT. It yields the protein CASSEGSSGNTIYF.

The V gene is TRBV5-1, the J gene TRBJ1-1, with TRBD1 as a possible D gene (5 bases). CDR3 length equals 16 residues. Trimming removed 4 bases from V and 2 bases from J, with 18 bases in between. CDR1 is SGHRS, CDR2 YFSETQ, per germline. Here the CDR3 DNA reads TGCGCCAGCAGCCCGGAGGCAGGGAGGATCAACACTGAAGCTTTCTTT. As protein: CASSPEAGRINTEAFF.

This clone was seen more than once but under ten times. The same CDR3 arises from other DNA sequences in this sample as well. The chain combines TRBV10-3 with TRBJ2-2; D unresolved. Germline V lookup: CDR1 ENHRY, CDR2 SYGVKD. The V end lost 4 bases, the J end lost 7 bases, and 4 bases lay between the germline ends. The CDR3 extends over 11 amino acids. CDR3 sequence reads: CAISVGGELFF. In DNA form, the CDR3 reads TGTGCCATCAGTGTGGGCGGGGAGCTGTTTTTT.

A single count supports this clone. This rearrangement joins TRBV7-2 to TRBJ1-3, with D tentatively TRBD1 (6 bases). V was shortened by 5 bases and J by 0 bases, with 14 bases between the two germline ends. This CDR3 has 16 amino acids. The germline V gene has CDR1 SGHTA and CDR2 FQGNSA. CDR3 sequence (DNA): TGTGCCAGCAGCAGAGCCGGACAGAACTCTGGAAACACCATATATTTT. Translated, it gives CASSRAGQNSGNTIYF.

V is TRBV7-2 and J is TRBJ1-3, with a possible D match to TRBD1 (5 bases). V lost 2 bases and J 0 bases, leaving 11 bases between the germline ends. The CDR3 totals 16 residues. The germline gives CDR1 SGHTA, CDR2 FQGNSA. CDR3 region: CASSLYRSSSGNTIYF. CDR3 sequence (DNA): TGTGCCAGCAGCTTATACAGGTCCAGCTCTGGAAACACCATATATTTT.

This clone was observed once. This sequence joins TRBV7-2 and TRBJ1-5; tentatively, D is TRBD1 (5 bases). V lost 2 bases, J lost 0 bases, and 14 bases lay in between. Germline V lookup: CDR1 SGHTA, CDR2 FQGNSA. The CDR3 totals 17 residues. CDR3 nucleotides: TGTGCCAGCAGCTTATTAGGTACGGGGGTTAGCAATCAGCCCCAGCATTTT. This sequence encodes CASSLLGTGVSNQPQHF.

This sequence joins TRBV14 and TRBJ1-4; possibly TRBD1 for D (5 bases). CDR1 and CDR2 (germline): SGHDN, FVKESK. The length of the CDR3 is 16 residues. V was trimmed by 0 bases and J by 4 bases, leaving 12 bases between them. The CDR3 is CASSQDPGPLNEKLFF. The CDR3 DNA sequence: TGTGCCAGCAGCCAAGATCCGGGACCGCTTAATGAAAAACTGTTTTTT. Variable domain in full (rest from reference TRBV14 and TRBJ1-4): EAGVTQFPSHSVIEKGQTVTLRCDPISGHDNLYWYRRVMGKEIKFLLHFVKESKQDESGMPNNRFLAERTGGTYSTLKVQPAELEDSGVYFCASSQDPGPLNEKLFFGSGTQLSVL.

This clone was detected once. The chain links TRBV7-9 to TRBJ2-1, with 7 bases aligning to TRBD2. This CDR3 has 15 residues. Trimming removed 7 bases from V and 0 bases from J; junction bases left unmatched: 6. Germline lookup yields CDR1 SEHNR and CDR2 FQNEAQ (reference sequence). The CDR3 DNA follows: TGTGCCAGCACCCACGGCGGGAGCTCCTACAATGAGCAGTTCTTC. Its translation is CASTHGGSSYNEQFF.

This chain joins TRBV9 and TRBJ2-7; 7 bases match TRBD1. Looked up from germline, CDR1 is SGDLS and CDR2 is YYNGEE. V lost 0 bases and J lost 7; bases outside the gene matches: 10. The CDR3 is 15 residues long. CDR3 in DNA: TGTGCCAGCAGCGTAGCCCCGGGACAGTACGTGGAGCAGTACTTC. Its translation is CASSVAPGQYVEQYF.

J is TRBJ2-7 and V is TRBV7-9, with 12 bases aligning to TRBD1. This CDR3 has 17 amino acids. V lost 5 bases, J lost 6 bases, and 14 bases stayed unmatched. Germline values: CDR1 SEHNR, CDR2 FQNEAQ (reference sequence). In DNA form, the CDR3 reads TGTGCCAGCAGCCGCCTCCGGGACAGGGGGCGGGGGCCCGAGCAGTACTTC. Translation: CASSRLRDRGRGPEQYF.

The rearrangement links TRBV27 to TRBJ1-6; no definite D call. V lost 7 bases and J 4 bases, leaving 23 bases between the germline ends. The CDR3 extends over 18 amino acids. Germline V CDR1 and CDR2: MNHEY, SMNVEV (reference sequence). CDR3 nucleotides: TGTGCCAGCAAGATGAGGGCAGGCGCCTCCACATATAATTCACCCCTCCACTTT. Translation gives CASKMRAGASTYNSPLHF.

The chain has TRBV4-1 and TRBJ2-7; D may be TRBD1 (5 bases). Trimming removed 0 bases at V and 7 bases at J, with 22 bases between. CDR3 length equals 17 residues. The germline gives CDR1 MGHRA, CDR2 YSYEKL. CDR3 sequence reads: CASSQDLLRGTKEEQYF. CDR3 sequence (DNA): TGCGCCAGCAGCCAAGATCTTCTTAGGGGCACCAAGGAAGAGCAGTACTTC.

This chain uses TRBV2 with TRBJ2-7; D unresolved. CDR3 length: 14 residues. The V gene's germline CDR1 is SNHLY and CDR2 FYNNEI. The V gene lost 7 bases and the J gene lost 2 bases, with 15 bases spanning the gap. Here the CDR3 DNA reads TGTGCCAGCATAGGACCCGAATTAGCCTACGAGCAGTACTTC. This codes for CASIGPELAYEQYF.

This clone was seen once. The chain links TRBV25-1 to TRBJ2-7, with D perhaps matching TRBD2 (6 bases). CDR1 is MGHDK and CDR2 is SYGVNS in the germline V gene. V lost 9 bases to trimming and J lost 3 bases, with 9 bases between them. The CDR3 runs to 11 residues. CDR3 DNA: TGTGCCAGTGGGGGGAGCTACGAGCAGTACTTC. Translating it yields CASGGSYEQYF.